What follows are 23 T cell receptor beta chains derived from one specimen sequenced in a study of somatic mutations in cytotoxic T cells in rheumatoid arthritis (dated by TCRdb to 2015 to 2018). Receptor libraries were prepared by the immunoSEQ multiplex PCR assay. As stored in TCRdb, this immuneACCESS dataset retains in-frame rearrangements with V and J assigned. A fraction of the clones does not appear; measured against another copy, unresolved V genes explain less than half of the discrepancy, and the remainder lacks a known reason. This sample has approximately 6,400 clones in its table, and 60% to 80% of those were observed once. The top ten hold about 27% of the sample. The input for sequencing was CD8+ T cells sorted from blood, taken at a follow-up visit. The source of these receptors is a woman between 65 and 79 years old with rheumatoid arthritis.

This chain uses TRBV2 with TRBJ2-5; 10 bases are a match to TRBD1. With the DNA end fitting TRBJ2-7 better, the J assignment may be wrong. The V gene's germline CDR1 is SNHLY and CDR2 FYNNEI. The CDR3 loop spans 15 amino acids. The CDR3 protein is CASSDRDRGIYEQYF. The CDR3 region has the DNA TGTGCCAGCAGTGATAGGGACAGGGGCATCTACGAGCAGTACTTC.

V is TRBV4-1 and J is TRBJ1-5; no reliable D call. The CDR3 has 15 residues. Germline CDR1 and CDR2: MGHRA and YSYEKL. V gave up 2 bases and J gave up 2 bases, with 10 bases separating them. The CDR3 coding sequence is TGCGCCAGCAGCCAAACGGGTGGTGGCAATCAGCCCCAGCATTTT. Translated, it gives CASSQTGGGNQPQHF.

The rearrangement uses TRBV7-9 and TRBJ1-4; tentative D call: TRBD1 (5 bases). The CDR3 runs to 12 residues. Trimming removed 6 bases at V and 8 bases at J, with 10 bases between. Germline CDR1 reads SEHNR; CDR2 reads FQNEAQ (reference sequence). The CDR3 region has the DNA TGTGCCAGCAGTTCAGGGCAGGAAAAACTGTTTTTT. Protein: CASSSGQEKLFF.

V and J are TRBV7-9 and TRBJ2-7; no clear D gene. The CDR3 totals 14 residues. CDR1 SEHNR and CDR2 FQNEAQ come from the germline V gene (reference sequence). The V end lost 5 bases, the J end lost 3 bases, and 14 bases lay between the germline ends. CDR3 sequence (DNA): TGTGCCAGCAGCGGTGGAGTTGGCGTCTACGAGCAGTACTTC. This sequence encodes CASSGGVGVYEQYF.

The CDR3 loop reads CASSLSGEQFF. The CDR3 coding sequence is TGTGCCAGCAGTTTATCGGGTGAGCAGTTCTTC. The chain employs TRBV27 and TRBJ2-1, with no clear D. Trimming took 0 bases from V and 9 from J, leaving 3 bases between them. CDR3 length equals 11 residues. Per germline, CDR1 MNHEY and CDR2 SMNVEV (reference sequence).

This clone was seen a few times. The V call is TRBV6-4, the J call TRBJ2-2; D is uncertain. V lost 7 bases, J lost 0 bases, and 12 bases lay in between. This CDR3 has 15 amino acids. Germline CDR1 and CDR2: MRHNA and SNTAGT. The CDR3 loop reads CASTDGKSNTGELFF. CDR3 coding DNA: TGTGCCAGCACCGACGGTAAATCGAACACCGGGGAGCTGTTTTTT.

This clone was recorded only once. The J gene is TRBJ2-1, the V gene TRBV7-9; tentative D call: TRBD2 (5 bases). V shed 5 bases and J shed 6 bases, with 11 bases lying between them. The CDR3 covers 13 residues. Per germline, CDR1 SEHNR and CDR2 FQNEAQ (reference sequence). The CDR3 reads CASSPPRVNEQFF. The CDR3 DNA reads TGTGCCAGCAGCCCCCCGAGGGTCAATGAGCAGTTCTTC.

The CDR3 here is CASRRGSTEAFF. The CDR3 nucleotides read TGTGCCTCGCGGCGGGGATCCACTGAAGCTTTCTTT. The J gene is TRBJ1-1, the V gene TRBV27; D unresolved. The CDR3 is 12 amino acids. Per germline, CDR1 MNHEY and CDR2 SMNVEV (reference sequence). The ends were cut back, 11 bases at V and 4 bases at J, with 14 bases in the middle.

The chain links TRBV7-9 to TRBJ2-5, with 10 bases that match TRBD2. Germline trimming cut 7 bases from V and 5 bases from J; bases unmatched to any gene: 13. In germline, CDR1 is SEHNR, CDR2 FQNEAQ (reference sequence). The CDR3 spans 16 residues. As DNA, the CDR3 is TGTGCCAGCACCCCGGTGGAGCGGGAGGGCCCGGAGACCCAGTACTTC. It specifies CASTPVEREGPETQYF.

This clone has just a few counts. The rearrangement uses TRBV9 and TRBJ2-3, with a tentative D call TRBD2 (5 bases). The germline gives CDR1 SGDLS, CDR2 YYNGEE. The V and J ends lost 0 bases and 2 bases respectively, with 10 bases between them. The CDR3 has 15 amino acids. CDR3 loop: CASSVAERTTDTQYF. CDR3 nucleotides: TGTGCCAGCAGCGTAGCGGAGCGGACCACAGATACGCAGTATTTT.

This rearrangement joins TRBV4-1 to TRBJ1-6, with D unresolved. Trimming left V 1 base short and J 10 bases short, with 14 bases between. Germline CDR1 and CDR2: MGHRA and YSYEKL. This CDR3 spans 15 amino acids. The DNA of the CDR3 is TGCGCCAGCAGCCAAGTTTTACTAATTGGGTCACCCCTCCACTTT. Translated, it gives CASSQVLLIGSPLHF.

This chain links TRBV4-1 with TRBJ1-2, with a tentative D call TRBD1 (5 bases). Germline assignment: CDR1 MGHRA and CDR2 YSYEKL. Trimming stripped 1 base from V and 4 bases from J, with 19 bases between. The CDR3 has 17 amino acids. In nucleotides, the CDR3 is TGCGCCAGCAGCCAAGGAGGCGACTGGGGGATATCCTATGGCTACACCTTC. Protein sequence: CASSQGGDWGISYGYTF.

The CDR3 DNA follows: TGTGCCAGCAGCCCAGCCCCGGGGTGGACTGAAGCTTTCTTT. Translation: CASSPAPGWTEAFF. The chain employs TRBV5-5 and TRBJ1-1; D unresolved. CDR3 size: 14 residues. CDR1 and CDR2 (germline): SGHKS, YYEKEE (reference sequence). V was cut by 4 bases and J by 5 bases, with 15 bases left in between.

This clone was seen more than once but under ten times. V is TRBV9 and J is TRBJ2-5, with 10 bases that match TRBD2. The CDR3 is 15 amino acids. CDR1 and CDR2 from the germline V gene are SGDLS and YYNGEE. With V trimmed by 2 bases and J by 1 base, 2 bases remained unmatched. The DNA for the CDR3 is TGTGCCAGCAGCGTTAGCGGGAGGCCCCAAGAGACCCAGTACTTC. Translation: CASSVSGRPQETQYF.

The V and J genes are TRBV7-2 and TRBJ2-3, with D unresolved. V dropped 0 bases and J dropped 1 base, with 5 bases sitting between them. Germline V gene lookup returns CDR1 SGHTA and CDR2 FQGNSA. The CDR3 length is 14 residues. The DNA for the CDR3 is TGTGCCAGCAGCTTAGCTAGGGGCACAGATACGCAGTATTTT. Residues: CASSLARGTDTQYF.

This clone was found once. V usage is TRBV5-6 and J usage is TRBJ2-7, with D possibly matching TRBD2 (5 bases). Germline V gives CDR1 SGHDT, CDR2 YYEEEE. CDR3 length: 12 amino acids. V was clipped by 4 bases and J by 5 bases, with 10 bases between them. The CDR3 nucleotides read TGTGCCAGCAGCCCCGGACTGCACGAGCAGTACTTC. It encodes CASSPGLHEQYF.

As DNA, the CDR3 is TGTGCCAGCAGTGATGTGTATCAGCCCCAGCATTTT. This sequence encodes CASSDVYQPQHF. The chain is built from TRBV2 and TRBJ1-5, with D unresolved. Per germline, CDR1 SNHLY and CDR2 FYNNEI. This CDR3 comprises 12 residues. V gave up 3 bases and J gave up 5 bases, with 5 bases separating them.

This rearrangement joins TRBV14 to TRBJ1-1; D not resolved. The CDR3 sequence is 14 residues long. The V and J ends lost 4 bases and 1 base respectively, with 10 bases between them. Germline V gene data show CDR1 as SGHDN and CDR2 as FVKESK. CDR3 DNA: TGTGCCAGCAGCCCTTTAGGAGGGAACACTGAAGCTTTCTTT. Encoded protein: CASSPLGGNTEAFF.

The V call is TRBV18, the J call TRBJ2-3; maybe TRBD2 (6 bases). CDR1 and CDR2 from the germline V gene are KGHSH and LQKENI. The CDR3 is 15 amino acids. The V end was cut by 5 bases, the J end by 2 bases, with 14 bases between. As DNA, the CDR3 is TGTGCCAGCTCATCACTAGCCACTCTCACAGATACGCAGTATTTT. Amino acid sequence: CASSSLATLTDTQYF.

The rearrangement uses TRBV5-6 and TRBJ2-7; TRBD1 matches 8 bases. The CDR3 runs to 16 residues. Unmatched junction bases numbered 6, after V lost 0 bases and J lost 1 base. CDR1 and CDR2 (germline): SGHDT, YYEEEE. The CDR3 DNA reads as TGTGCCAGCAGCTTGGCAGCCGGGACAGGTTCCTACGAGCAGTACTTC. This sequence encodes CASSLAAGTGSYEQYF.

In DNA form, the CDR3 reads TGTGCCAGCAGCTTAAACCCCCTTTACGAGCAGTACTTC. Protein: CASSLNPLYEQYF. This chain links TRBV7-3 with TRBJ2-7, with D hard to call. This CDR3 spans 13 amino acids. Trimming stripped 1 base from V and 4 bases from J, with 8 bases between. Germline lookup yields CDR1 SGHTA and CDR2 FQGTGA.

Turning to this clone: One junction end does not reproduce the germline sequence, and a read error may be involved. The chain joins TRBV9 to TRBJ2-2; perhaps TRBD2 as D (7 bases). CDR3 length: 14 residues. Germline CDR1 and CDR2: SGDLS and YYNGEE. Here the CDR3 reads CAGSRGASTGELFF. Here the CDR3 DNA reads TGTGCCGGCAGTCGGGGGGCAAGTACCGGGGAGCTGTTTTTT.

The rearrangement uses TRBV11-2 and TRBJ2-7, with D unresolved. Germline V lookup: CDR1 SGHAT, CDR2 FQNNGV. The CDR3 has 12 residues. Trimming pared 3 bases from V and 5 bases from J, leaving 8 bases between. Here the CDR3 reads CASSFEGHEQYF. In DNA form, the CDR3 reads TGTGCCAGCAGCTTCGAAGGCCACGAGCAGTACTTC.